Listed below are T cell receptor beta chains from one sample, sequenced in a study of patients and donors after allogeneic stem cell transplantation. MiXCR, run by TCRdb on the RT-PCR reads, gives a single entry per CDR3 protein. The sample lists about a million distinct CDR3 sequences, roughly 17% occurring once. The sequencing sample was made of blood, either unsorted or a sorted T cell fraction (not recorded which). These receptors were obtained from a human donor who was either an allogeneic HSCT recipient or a stem cell or donor lymphocyte infusion donor (not recorded which). It is not recorded whose cells these are; they may come from a transplant donor. CDR3s include the opening cysteine and the closing phenylalanine or tryptophan. D genes are given only for firm matches. Expanded clones are given a class, and other clones once, few, many or no size at all.

NA | NA | TRBJ2-1 | TRBV7-9 | TGTGCCAGCAGCTTAGGGGCCGGGGACAAGCAGTTCTTC | CASSLGAGDKQFF
TRBD1 | NA | TRBJ2-7 | TRBV11-2 | TGTGCCAGCAGCCTCGACCTGGGGACAGCTGAGCAGTACTTC | CASSLDLGTAEQYF
NA | NA | TRBJ2-1 | TRBV5-1 | TGCGCCAGCGGCGAGACGGACGGTCAGCAGTTCTTC | CASGETDGQQFF
NA | few | TRBJ1-4 | TRBV5-1 | TGCGCCAGCAGCAGGGACCAAACTAATGAAAAACTGTTTTTT | CASSRDQTNEKLFF
NA | NA | TRBJ1-2 | TRBV4-2 | TGTGCCAGCAGCCAAGGGGTAGTTGGCGGGACGCTGAGTGGCTATGGCTACACCTTC | CASSQGVVGGTLSGYGYTF
TRBD2 | NA | TRBJ2-2 | TRBV12-3/TRBV12-4 | TGTGCCAGCAGGGGGACTAGCGGGCCCGACCAGAACACCGGGGAGCTGTTTTTT | CASRGTSGPDQNTGELFF
TRBD2 | few | TRBJ2-7 | TRBV20-1 | TGCAGTGCTAGATATTTTGGGACTAGCGGGACCTACTCCTACGAGCAGTACTTC | CSARYFGTSGTYSYEQYF
NA | NA | TRBJ2-1 | TRBV30 | TGTGCCTGGAGTACATCCCCCTACAATGAGCAGTTCTTC | CAWSTSPYNEQFF
TRBD2 | NA | TRBJ2-1 | TRBV4-3 | TGCGCCAGCAGCCAAGATGTCCCTAGCGGGGCAATATATGAGCAGTTCTTC | CASSQDVPSGAIYEQFF
NA | NA | TRBJ1-6 | TRBV3-1 | TGTGCCAGCAGCCAAGGAGGGCAGACCAATTCACCCCTCCACTTT | CASSQGGQTNSPLHF
NA | few | TRBJ1-2 | TRBV18 | TGTGCCAGCTCACCCCCTTCGGGGGGCTACACCTTC | CASSPPSGGYTF
NA | NA | TRBJ2-7 | TRBV12-5 | TGTGCTAGTGGTTTGTATTCCAGCTTCTACGAGCAGTACTTC | CASGLYSSFYEQYF
NA | few | TRBJ2-7 | TRBV6-1 | TGTGCCAGCATCCAAACGGGGGGCCAAGGCGAGCAGTACTTC | CASIQTGGQGEQYF
NA | few | TRBJ1-1 | TRBV6-2/TRBV6-3 | TGTGCCAGCCGCAAAAAACAAGGCGTGAACACTGAAGCTTTCTTT | CASRKKQGVNTEAFF
NA | few | TRBJ2-1 | TRBV7-2 | TGTGCCAGCAGCTTAGGCCATAACAATGAGCAGTTCTTC | CASSLGHNNEQFF
TRBD1 | NA | TRBJ1-3 | TRBV12-5 | TGTGCTAGTGGTTTGGTACTGGGACAGGGGGCTAACGCTGGAAACACCATATATTTT | CASGLVLGQGANAGNTIYF
NA | NA | TRBJ2-2 | TRBV2 | TGTGCCAGCAGTAGGTATCCCGGGGAGCTGTTTTTT | CASSRYPGELFF
TRBD2 | NA | TRBJ2-3 | TRBV12-3/TRBV12-4 | TGTGCCAGCAGTTCCCCGGGGACTAGCGGGGGTTTAATGACAGATACGCAGTATTTT | CASSSPGTSGGLMTDTQYF
TRBD1 | few | TRBJ1-2 | TRBV20-1 | TGCAGTGCAGCGACAGGGGGCTCTAACTATGGCTACACCTTC | CSAATGGSNYGYTF
NA | many | TRBJ2-1 | TRBV5-1 | TGCGCCAGCAGCTTGCCTAGTGGTGAGCAGTTCTTC | CASSLPSGEQFF
NA | NA | TRBJ2-5 | TRBV28 | TGTGCCAGCAGTCAGACCCGAGAAGCCCAGTACTTC | CASSQTREAQYF
NA | few | TRBJ2-2 | TRBV14 | TGTGCCAGCAGCCAAGCCATCGGGGGATTACGGACCGGGGAGCTGTTTTTT | CASSQAIGGLRTGELFF
NA | NA | TRBJ1-3 | TRBV3-1 | TGTGCCAGCAGCGCCCAGGGAAGGGAAAACACCATATATTTT | CASSAQGRENTIYF
NA | NA | TRBJ2-3 | TRBV28 | TGTGCCAGCACCCTACCTACAGGGTTCGTAGATACGCAGTATTTT | CASTLPTGFVDTQYF
NA | many | TRBJ1-5 | TRBV5-6 | TGTGCCAGCAGCTTCGGGGGTATGAACAATCAGCCCCAGCATTTT | CASSFGGMNNQPQHF
NA | few | TRBJ2-3 | TRBV12-3/TRBV12-4 | TGTGCCAGCAGTTTAGAGGGAGCGGGCACAGATACGCAGTATTTT | CASSLEGAGTDTQYF
NA | few | TRBJ2-7 | TRBV2 | TGTGCCAGCAGTGAATGGTTCGAGCAGTACTTC | CASSEWFEQYF
NA | NA | TRBJ1-4 | TRBV7-9 | TGTGCCAGCAGCTTACGAGGGGCCCAATGGGAAAAACTGTTTTTT | CASSLRGAQWEKLFF
TRBD1 | NA | TRBJ1-1 | TRBV24-1 | TGTGCCACCAGTGACCGGGGACAGTCAAATGAAGCTTTCTTT | CATSDRGQSNEAFF
TRBD2 | NA | TRBJ2-1 | TRBV11-2 | TGTGCCAGCAGCCTCGGACTAGCGGACTCCTACAATGAGCAGTTCTTC | CASSLGLADSYNEQFF
NA | NA | TRBJ2-1 | TRBV27 | TGTGCCAGCAAGTTGGTTTGGGAGCCCAGCTCCTACAATGAGCAGTTCTTC | CASKLVWEPSSYNEQFF
NA | NA | TRBJ1-2 | TRBV11-2 | TGTGCCAGCAGCTTATCGATCTACTATGGCTACACCTTC | CASSLSIYYGYTF
NA | NA | TRBJ1-2 | TRBV5-1 | TGCGCCAGCAGCTTGGGAAGTTTGAGTGGCTACACCTTC | CASSLGSLSGYTF
NA | NA | TRBJ2-7 | TRBV29-1 | TGCAGCGTTAAAATGGTTCTTGGCGAGCAGTACTTC | CSVKMVLGEQYF